Each of the 8 T cell receptor beta chains below was sequenced from the same sample in a study of glioma-infiltrating T cells after dendritic cell vaccination. The repertoire was sequenced with immunoSEQ multiplex PCR; TCRdb's copy has only in-frame clones and lacks some. The sample shows 25,000 to 35,000 clones, 85% to 95% of them seen only once. The material was blood, obtained before dendritic cell vaccination. The receptor set was obtained from a human donor with glioblastoma.

The chain recombines TRBV7-2 with TRBJ2-7, with a tentative D call TRBD2 (7 bases). Per the germline V gene, CDR1 is SGHTA and CDR2 is FQGNSA. There are 16 residues in the CDR3. The V end was cut by 4 bases, the J end by 3 bases, with 19 bases between. The chain's CDR3 is CASSSGRGGLNYEQYF. For the CDR3, the DNA is TGTGCCAGCAGCTCCGGCCGCGGGGGCCTAAACTACGAGCAGTACTTC.

The chain recombines TRBV7-2 with TRBJ1-2, with D possibly TRBD1 on 6 matching bases. Germline CDR1 reads SGHTA; CDR2 reads FQGNSA. The CDR3 is made up of 14 amino acids. Trimming pared 3 bases from V and 8 bases from J, leaving 16 bases between. Here the CDR3 reads CASSFTGTHGGYTF. The CDR3 region has the DNA TGTGCCAGCAGCTTCACCGGGACACATGGAGGCTACACCTTC.

This chain uses TRBV5-1 with TRBJ2-3, with no clear D. This CDR3 spans 12 amino acids. In germline, CDR1 is SGHRS, CDR2 YFSETQ. V lost 4 bases to trimming and J lost 4 bases, with 7 bases between them. The CDR3 sequence: CASSPPADTQYF. DNA for the CDR3: TGCGCCAGCAGCCCCCCGGCAGATACGCAGTATTTT. The full variable domain, rest sourced from reference TRBV5-1 and TRBJ2-3, is KAGVTQTPRYLIKTRGQQVTLSCSPISGHRSVSWYQQTPGQGLQFLFEYFSETQRNKGNFPGRFSGRQFSNSRSEMNVSTLELGDSALYLCASSPPADTQYFGPGTRLTVL.

This clone was seen once. J is TRBJ2-1 and V is TRBV12-5; the match to TRBD2 covers 9 bases. V shed 6 bases, J shed 5 bases, and the junction held 8 bases outside the gene matches. Per germline, CDR1 LGHNT and CDR2 FRNRAP. The CDR3 is made up of 15 amino acids. The CDR3 coding sequence is TGTGCTAGTGGGACCAGACTAGCGGATCACAATGAGCAGTTCTTC. Translating gives CASGTRLADHNEQFF.

The chain combines TRBV1 with TRBJ2-5; the D call TRBD2 from the table was never checked on the DNA. TRBV1 is a known pseudogene. This CDR3 is built from 18 residues. CDR3 region: CTSSHTDDRLVDQETQYF. Written as DNA, the CDR3 is TGCACCAGCAGCCACACAGATGATCGACTAGTGGACCAAGAGACCCAGTACTTC.

This clone turned up a few times. The chain carries TRBV9 and TRBJ2-3, with 8 nucleotides matching TRBD2. In germline, CDR1 is SGDLS, CDR2 YYNGEE. V lost 0 bases to trimming and J lost 2 bases; unmatched junction nucleotides: 5. The CDR3 is 16 residues long. CDR3 nucleotide sequence: TGTGCCAGCAGCGTAGGGGCGGGGGGTTTCACAGATACGCAGTATTTT. Translating gives CASSVGAGGFTDTQYF.

In this sample, this clone turned up a few times. The V call is TRBV2, the J call TRBJ1-4; 8 nucleotides agree with TRBD1. Trimming cost V 7 bases and J 5 bases; bases outside gene matches: 9. This CDR3 is 15 amino acids long. Germline lookup yields CDR1 SNHLY and CDR2 FYNNEI. The CDR3 spells CASKRQGAPNEKLFF. DNA of the CDR3: TGTGCCAGCAAAAGGCAGGGGGCGCCCAATGAAAAACTGTTTTTT.

About this clone itself: A read error may account for a junction end that differs from germline. This rearrangement joins TRBV4-2 to TRBJ1-6; D is possibly TRBD1 (6 bases). Germline CDR1 is LGHNA and CDR2 is YNFKEQ. The CDR3 runs 13 residues. In DNA, the CDR3 is TGTGCCGCCCACCGAGGGGACAATTCCCCCCTCCACTTT. Protein product: CAAHRGDNSPLHF.